This entry lists 16 T cell receptor beta chains sequenced from one sample in a study of OX40 agonist ivuxolimab in advanced cancers. Produced via immunoSEQ multiplex PCR; TCRdb's table is partial and in-frame only. This sample has roughly 17,000 clones, with roughly 87% found just once. The material sequenced was CD4+ or CD8+ T cells sorted from blood, taken in a trial of the OX40 agonist ivuxolimab. All receptors derive from an adult with an advanced solid tumor such as melanoma, head and neck, liver or kidney cancer.

The chain employs TRBV6-5 and TRBJ2-3, with D hard to call. CDR1 and CDR2 from the germline V gene are MNHEY and SVGAGI. V was trimmed by 2 bases and J by 5 bases, leaving 14 bases between them. The CDR3 loop spans 15 amino acids. The CDR3 reads CASSYVFSGGDTQYF. Here the CDR3 DNA reads TGTGCCAGCAGTTACGTCTTTAGTGGCGGAGATACGCAGTATTTT.

CDR3: CASSPTGTGSYYGYTF. The CDR3, as DNA: TGTGCCAGCTCACCAACCGGGACAGGATCATACTATGGCTACACCTTC. V gene TRBV18 combines with J gene TRBJ1-2; 8 bases line up with TRBD1. V was pared by 2 bases and J by 3 bases, with 8 bases of the junction left unmatched. The CDR3 runs 16 residues. CDR1 and CDR2 from the germline V gene are KGHSH and LQKENI.

The rearrangement uses TRBV4-2 and TRBJ2-3; 8 positions match TRBD2. Germline assignment: CDR1 LGHNA and CDR2 YNFKEQ. The CDR3 totals 16 residues. V lost 4 bases, J lost 2 bases, and 8 bases stayed unmatched. In nucleotides, the CDR3 is TGTGCCAGCAGCCCGGGGGGTAGCGGGGCCACAGATACGCAGTATTTT. Translating gives CASSPGGSGATDTQYF.

V and J are TRBV11-2 and TRBJ2-5; D tentatively reads TRBD1 or TRBD2 (5 bases each). Germline loops: CDR1 SGHAT, CDR2 FQNNGV. With 2 bases removed from V and 5 bases from J, the gap between germline ends came to 27 bases. The CDR3 totals 19 residues. The CDR3 bases are TGTGCCAGCAGCTTACTTCCGGGGCCGGGACGAGTATTGATGGAGACCCAGTACTTC. Protein sequence: CASSLLPGPGRVLMETQYF.

J is TRBJ2-1 and V is TRBV18; TRBD2 aligns across 10 bases. CDR3 size: 14 residues. Germline V gives CDR1 KGHSH, CDR2 LQKENI. The junction had 6 bases not matched to a gene; V was cut back by 4 bases and J by 9 bases. CDR3 bases: TGTGCCAGCTCACGAGCGGGGGGGCCTAGTGAGCAGTTCTTC. Translating it yields CASSRAGGPSEQFF.

This chain links TRBV28 with TRBJ2-1, with 7 bases lining up with TRBD2. Trimming at V came to 0 bases and at J to 9 bases, leaving 5 bases not matched to a gene. CDR1 is MDHEN and CDR2 is SYDVKM in the germline V gene. The CDR3 has 14 amino acids. In nucleotides, the CDR3 is TGTGCCAGCAGTTTATGGGGGGGAGGGAGTGAGCAGTTCTTC. Protein sequence: CASSLWGGGSEQFF.

This rearrangement joins TRBV27 to TRBJ2-5, with a weak D call TRBD2 (6 bases). The V end lost 5 bases, the J end lost 7 bases, and 20 bases lay between the germline ends. CDR3 length: 15 amino acids. CDR1 is MNHEY and CDR2 is SMNVEV in the germline V gene (reference sequence). CDR3 sequence (DNA): TGTGCCAGCAGTCTTGTGGGATCACGGAGGGGGACCCAGTACTTC. It encodes CASSLVGSRRGTQYF.

CDR3 sequence reads: CASSYETGLYEQYF. The CDR3 DNA reads as TGTGCCAGCAGCTATGAGACAGGGCTCTACGAGCAGTACTTC. V and J are TRBV5-4 and TRBJ2-7; TRBD1 matches at 7 bases. Germline values: CDR1 SGHNT, CDR2 YYREEE (reference sequence). The J segment lost 3 bases and the V segment lost 3 bases, leaving 6 bases of the junction unmatched. The CDR3 covers 14 residues.

This chain uses TRBV19 with TRBJ1-2; D is unclear. The V gene lost 8 bases and the J gene lost 6 bases, with 10 bases spanning the gap. This CDR3 contains 11 residues. Germline assignment: CDR1 LNHDA and CDR2 SQIVND (reference sequence). The CDR3 DNA reads as TGTGCCAGTCGTGTGAGGGATGGCTACACCTTC. This encodes CASRVRDGYTF.

The chain employs TRBV10-3 and TRBJ1-5; tentatively, D is TRBD1 (5 bases). Germline V gene sequence: CDR1 ENHRY, CDR2 SYGVKD. This CDR3 comprises 15 residues. Trimming took off 2 bases at V and 2 bases at J, with 10 bases between the two ends. The CDR3 region is CAISEVGGGNQPQHF. The CDR3 bases are TGTGCCATCAGTGAGGTGGGGGGAGGCAATCAGCCCCAGCATTTT.

This clone was observed a handful of times. The rearrangement links TRBV11-2 to TRBJ2-7, with D perhaps TRBD2 (6 bases). CDR1 and CDR2 from the germline V gene are SGHAT and FQNNGV. The CDR3 totals 14 residues. V lost 5 bases and J lost 5, with 16 bases in between. Here the CDR3 reads CASSTSGTLDEQYF. In nucleotides, the CDR3 is TGTGCCAGCAGCACCTCCGGGACTTTGGACGAGCAGTACTTC.

This chain uses TRBV5-8 with TRBJ1-5, with a weak D call TRBD1 (5 bases). The CDR3 length is 13 residues. Trimming took off 4 bases at V and 4 bases at J, with 9 bases between the two ends. From germline, CDR1 is SGHTS and CDR2 YDEGEE. CDR3 amino acids: CASSGGGNQPQHF. In DNA, the CDR3 is TGTGCCAGCAGCGGGGGGGGAAATCAGCCCCAGCATTTT.

This clone was counted a single time. This sequence joins TRBV13 and TRBJ2-2; TRBD2 is a possible D gene (5 bases). The germline gives CDR1 PRHDT, CDR2 FYEKMQ (reference sequence). Deletions cut 5 bases from V and 0 bases from J, with 16 bases between. There are 17 residues in the CDR3. The CDR3, as DNA: TGTGCCAGCAGCCCCCTCCTCGTCGGGGCGAACACCGGGGAGCTGTTTTTT. Protein: CASSPLLVGANTGELFF.

This clone was recorded only once. V and J are TRBV19 and TRBJ2-1, with D possibly TRBD2 on 6 matching bases. Per the germline V gene, CDR1 is LNHDA and CDR2 is SQIVND (reference sequence). This CDR3 is built from 15 residues. Trimming pared 5 bases from V and 4 bases from J, leaving 15 bases between. The CDR3 is CASSLPGLAYNEQFF. The CDR3 nucleotides are TGTGCCAGTAGTCTACCGGGACTGGCTTACAATGAGCAGTTCTTC.

This chain connects TRBV6-1 to TRBJ2-5; D perhaps matches TRBD1 (5 bases). Germline V lookup: CDR1 MNHNS, CDR2 SASEGT. CDR3 length: 14 residues. Trimming removed 5 bases from V and 5 bases from J, with 15 bases in between. The CDR3 nucleotides read TGTGCCAGCAGTTTCACCCAGGGTTCTGAGACCCAGTACTTC. Protein sequence: CASSFTQGSETQYF.

The V call is TRBV27, the J call TRBJ1-4; maybe TRBD1 (5 bases). CDR3 length: 17 amino acids. V was cut by 5 bases and J by 3 bases, with 19 bases left in between. Germline CDR1 MNHEY, CDR2 SMNVEV (reference sequence). This chain's CDR3 is CASSVRDGFKANEKLFF. The CDR3, as DNA: TGTGCCAGCAGTGTCCGGGACGGCTTTAAGGCTAATGAAAAACTGTTTTTT.